This TCR beta chain was identified during a study of resident and recirculating memory T cells in vitiligo. Turning to the study itself: Shave-biopsy epidermis from lesional and nonlesional skin was sequenced alongside PBMCs.

Concerning this clone itself: The antigen remains unidentified.

General observations from the study: No unique dominant TCR clone was found in vitiligo lesions.

Sequencing used immunoSEQ multiplex PCR; TCRdb keeps in-frame clones, though not all of them. Of around 70,000 clones listed, about nine tenths are singletons. J gave up 4 bases and V 3 bases, and 10 bases lay outside the gene matches. CDR1 is MNHNS and CDR2 is SASEGT in the germline V gene. This CDR3 has 17 amino acids. This chain joins TRBV6-1 and TRBJ2-1; 9 bases match TRBD1. Sequences were obtained from blood. This receptor was identified in a male donor with vitiligo. CDR3 sequence: CASSEGTGDRAYNEQFF. CDR3 bases: TGTGCCAGCAGTGAGGGTACGGGGGACAGGGCGTACAATGAGCAGTTCTTC.